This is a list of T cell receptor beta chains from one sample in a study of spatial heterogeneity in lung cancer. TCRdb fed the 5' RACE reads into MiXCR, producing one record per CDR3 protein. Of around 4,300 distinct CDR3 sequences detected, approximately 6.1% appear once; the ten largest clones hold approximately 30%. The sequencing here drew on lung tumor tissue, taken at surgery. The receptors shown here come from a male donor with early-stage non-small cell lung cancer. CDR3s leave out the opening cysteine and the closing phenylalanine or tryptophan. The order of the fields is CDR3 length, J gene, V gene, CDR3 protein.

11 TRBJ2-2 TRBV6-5 ASSYRGTGELF
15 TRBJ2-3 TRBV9 ASSVGLGGSGTDTQY
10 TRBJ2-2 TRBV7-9 ASSFHTGELF
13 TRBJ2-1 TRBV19 ASSITGGIYNEQF
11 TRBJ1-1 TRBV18 ASSPGQSLGAF
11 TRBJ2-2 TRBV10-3 AISRPSTGELF
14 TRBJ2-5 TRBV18 ASSLFQGQGSETQY
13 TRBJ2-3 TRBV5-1 ASSPLGQRTDTQY
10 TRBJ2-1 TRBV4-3 ASSQDWDEQF
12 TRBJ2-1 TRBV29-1 SAGDPSSYNEQF
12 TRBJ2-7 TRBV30 AWSVKQGFGEQY
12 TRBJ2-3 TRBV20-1 SASWQGNTDTQY
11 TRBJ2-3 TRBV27 ASSSDWEDTQY
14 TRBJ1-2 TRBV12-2 ASRLAHPDRDDGYT
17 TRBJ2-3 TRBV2 ASNLVQGGSGLRTDTQY
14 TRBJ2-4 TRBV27 ASSVTVPFAKNIQY
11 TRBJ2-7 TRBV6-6 ASSRDGSYEQY
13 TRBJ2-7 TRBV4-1 ASSQVEGGSYEQY
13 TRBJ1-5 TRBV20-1 SALRSDREAQPQH
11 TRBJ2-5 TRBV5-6 ASSLVASETQY
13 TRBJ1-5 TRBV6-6 ASSSDRGSNQPQH
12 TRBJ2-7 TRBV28 ASRTRGFSYEQY
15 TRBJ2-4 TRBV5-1 ASSSTGGARLGNIQY
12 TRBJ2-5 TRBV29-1 SVSGQEGRQTQY
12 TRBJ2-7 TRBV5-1 ASSLWTGHYEQY
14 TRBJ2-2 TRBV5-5 ASSLHSGGNTGELF
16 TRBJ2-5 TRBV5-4 ASSLAPELAGIQETQY
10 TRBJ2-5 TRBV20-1 SAHPGIKTQY
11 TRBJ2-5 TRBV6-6 ASSHRGEETQY
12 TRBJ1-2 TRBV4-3 ASSQDWGTYGYT
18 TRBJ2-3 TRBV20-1 SARKPGTSGGALPTDTQY
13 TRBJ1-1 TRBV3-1 ASSQDLGEDTEAF
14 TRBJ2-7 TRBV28 ASSPYGTAPSYEQY
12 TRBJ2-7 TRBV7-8 ASSFGTGNIEQY
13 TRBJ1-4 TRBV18 ASSPRTGGGEKLF
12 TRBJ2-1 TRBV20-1 SAERGLLYNEQF
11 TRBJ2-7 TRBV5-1 ASSHLAEYEQY
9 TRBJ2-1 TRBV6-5 ASSWGPEQF